This T cell receptor (beta chain) was retrieved from a study of shared clonotypes between healthy human individuals. Study information: Plates per donor: three CD4 naive, three CD4 memory, two CD8 naive, one CD8 memory.

Caucasian adults residing in Nashville, Tennessee made up all the donors. A CD45RA+ naive subset and a CD45RA-negative memory subset were split from CD4+ cells. Regarding this clone: Its target is unknown.

Here immunoSEQ multiplex PCR was the method, and the copy in TCRdb shows in-frame clones only, minus some. The sample has 800,000 to 1,200,000 clones, around 78% seen once. Regarding the study as a whole: Among the subsets, naive ones generally showed larger estimated richness than memory ones.

Looked up from germline, CDR1 is SGHDT and CDR2 is YYEEEE. Trimming left V 4 bases short and J 3 bases short, with 10 bases between. This CDR3 has 13 amino acids. Sequenced material: memory CD4+ T cells from PBMCs. Sample subset: CD45RA-negative fraction. V gene TRBV5-6 combines with J gene TRBJ1-2; D is possibly TRBD1 (5 bases). This sequence originates from a man between 18 and 29 years old in good health. Some clones in this sample may be carry-over from other donors' samples. The chain's CDR3 is CASSPDRYYGYTF. CDR3 coding DNA: TGTGCCAGCAGCCCCGACAGATACTATGGCTACACCTTC.